The rows below give T cell receptor beta chains drawn from one sample of a study of blood T cell repertoires in COVID-19. Produced via immunoSEQ multiplex PCR; TCRdb's table is partial and in-frame only. The repertoire holds hundreds of thousands of clones, about 87% seen once, with 1.2% in the top ten. Material: PBMCs or T cells enriched from blood (not recorded which). These receptors were collected from a young man who had recovered from COVID-19. The CDR3 runs from the conserved cysteine through the conserved F or W. A D gene is named only where the DNA matches it firmly. Where a row states a size, it is once, few, many or the class of an expanded clone; other rows omit it.

d_call: NA
clone_size: NA
j_call: TRBJ2-1
v_call: TRBV3-1/TRBV3-2
cdr3_nt: TGTGCCAGCAGCCAAGAGAGGGGGGAGGGCCTGAACAATGAGCAGTTCTTC
cdr3_aa: CASSQERGEGLNNEQFF

d_call: TRBD1
clone_size: NA
j_call: TRBJ1-1
v_call: TRBV5-4
cdr3_nt: TGTGCCAGCAGCTTCCGGGACAGGGGAAGCACTGAAGCTTTCTTT
cdr3_aa: CASSFRDRGSTEAFF

d_call: NA
clone_size: NA
j_call: TRBJ2-7
v_call: TRBV4-1
cdr3_nt: TGCGCCAGCAGCCAAGATGAGAGGGGCACAGGGGAGCAGTACTTC
cdr3_aa: CASSQDERGTGEQYF

d_call: NA
clone_size: NA
j_call: TRBJ1-1
v_call: TRBV29-1
cdr3_nt: TGCAGCCTATCGGGTCCTACGATTGAAGCTTTCTTT
cdr3_aa: CSLSGPTIEAFF

d_call: TRBD1
clone_size: NA
j_call: TRBJ1-2
v_call: TRBV5-4
cdr3_nt: TGTGCCAGCAGCTCCCTAGACAGGGGGATTGGCTACACCTTC
cdr3_aa: CASSSLDRGIGYTF

d_call: NA
clone_size: NA
j_call: TRBJ2-5
v_call: TRBV24-1
cdr3_nt: TGTGCCACCAGTGATTTTAACCAAGAGACCCAGTACTTC
cdr3_aa: CATSDFNQETQYF

d_call: NA
clone_size: NA
j_call: TRBJ2-5
v_call: TRBV6-2/TRBV6-3
cdr3_nt: TGTGCCAGCAGTGGTCAGCGCCAAGAGACCCAGTACTTC
cdr3_aa: CASSGQRQETQYF

d_call: NA
clone_size: NA
j_call: TRBJ2-2
v_call: TRBV11-2
cdr3_nt: TGTGCCAGCAGCCCAGCGGGCAGGACGACCACCGGGGAGCTGTTTTTT
cdr3_aa: CASSPAGRTTTGELFF

d_call: NA
clone_size: NA
j_call: TRBJ2-3
v_call: TRBV24-1
cdr3_nt: TGTGCCACCAAGGACTTCACAGATACGCAGTATTTT
cdr3_aa: CATKDFTDTQYF

d_call: NA
clone_size: NA
j_call: TRBJ1-1
v_call: TRBV21-1
cdr3_nt: TGTGCCAGCAGCAAAGAGGGGACAGGGGTCACTGAAGCTTTCTTT
cdr3_aa: CASSKEGTGVTEAFF

d_call: NA
clone_size: NA
j_call: TRBJ2-7
v_call: TRBV27
cdr3_nt: TGTGCCAGCAGTCGAGGTGGCCTCCCCTACGAGCAGTACTTC
cdr3_aa: CASSRGGLPYEQYF

d_call: TRBD2
clone_size: NA
j_call: TRBJ2-3
v_call: TRBV2
cdr3_nt: TGTGCCAGCAGTGGGGGACTAGCCAGGGTGGCCCGGGGCACAGATACGCAGTATTTT
cdr3_aa: CASSGGLARVARGTDTQYF

d_call: NA
clone_size: once
j_call: TRBJ1-4
v_call: TRBV2
cdr3_nt: TGTGCCAGCAGTGAGGTACAGGGCAGGGAAAAACTGTTTTTT
cdr3_aa: CASSEVQGREKLFF

d_call: TRBD1
clone_size: NA
j_call: TRBJ2-5
v_call: TRBV7-9
cdr3_nt: TGTGCCAGCAGCCCGGGGACAGGGGGTCAAGAGACCCAGTACTTC
cdr3_aa: CASSPGTGGQETQYF

d_call: NA
clone_size: NA
j_call: TRBJ2-7
v_call: TRBV9
cdr3_nt: TGTGCCAGCAGCGTAGTTCCAGGTACTTCCTACGAGCAGTACTTC
cdr3_aa: CASSVVPGTSYEQYF

d_call: TRBD2
clone_size: NA
j_call: TRBJ2-7
v_call: TRBV2
cdr3_nt: TGTGCCAGCAGTGAGCGGGGGGGCCTCGAGCAGTACTTC
cdr3_aa: CASSERGGLEQYF

d_call: NA
clone_size: NA
j_call: TRBJ1-1
v_call: TRBV7-9
cdr3_nt: TGTGCCAGCAGCAACAGGGTTGCTGAAGCTTTCTTT
cdr3_aa: CASSNRVAEAFF

d_call: NA
clone_size: NA
j_call: TRBJ1-1
v_call: TRBV30
cdr3_nt: TGTGCCTGGGGCCGGTCCGGGACTGAAGCTTTCTTT
cdr3_aa: CAWGRSGTEAFF

d_call: NA
clone_size: NA
j_call: TRBJ2-3
v_call: TRBV18
cdr3_nt: TGTGCCAGCTCACCACCGGGTGGAGGGAGCCCCTTTAGGACAGATACGCAGTATTTT
cdr3_aa: CASSPPGGGSPFRTDTQYF

d_call: NA
clone_size: NA
j_call: TRBJ2-2
v_call: TRBV4-3
cdr3_nt: TGCGCCGGCAGCCAAGGCATGGTGGGGGACAACAACACCGGGGAGCTGTTTTTT
cdr3_aa: CAGSQGMVGDNNTGELFF

d_call: NA
clone_size: NA
j_call: TRBJ2-7
v_call: TRBV11-2
cdr3_nt: TGTGCCAGCAGCTTAGTTGGGGCAGGGATGGGTTACGAGCAGTACTTC
cdr3_aa: CASSLVGAGMGYEQYF

d_call: TRBD2
clone_size: once
j_call: TRBJ2-5
v_call: TRBV6-2/TRBV6-3
cdr3_nt: TGTGCCAGCAGTTACTCCCTAGCGGGATACCAAGAGACCCAGTACTTC
cdr3_aa: CASSYSLAGYQETQYF

d_call: NA
clone_size: NA
j_call: TRBJ1-5
v_call: TRBV19
cdr3_nt: TGTGCCAGTATACGGGACACCAATAGCAATCAGCCCCAGCATTTT
cdr3_aa: CASIRDTNSNQPQHF

d_call: TRBD2
clone_size: NA
j_call: TRBJ2-7
v_call: TRBV27
cdr3_nt: TGTGCCAGCAGTTTAGCTGGCGGGAGGGCCGGGGAGCAGTACTTC
cdr3_aa: CASSLAGGRAGEQYF

d_call: NA
clone_size: NA
j_call: TRBJ2-2
v_call: TRBV14
cdr3_nt: TGTGCCAGCAGCCAAGATCGGGTCGGGGAGCTGTTTTTT
cdr3_aa: CASSQDRVGELFF

d_call: TRBD1
clone_size: NA
j_call: TRBJ1-2
v_call: TRBV28
cdr3_nt: TGTGCCAGCAGGCTCCCGGACAGGCCGTCTCTGGGCTACACCTTC
cdr3_aa: CASRLPDRPSLGYTF

d_call: NA
clone_size: few
j_call: TRBJ1-6
v_call: TRBV14
cdr3_nt: TGTGCCAGCAGCCAAGTTCCCGATTCACCCCTCCACTTT
cdr3_aa: CASSQVPDSPLHF

d_call: TRBD1
clone_size: NA
j_call: TRBJ1-4
v_call: TRBV12-5
cdr3_nt: TGTGCTAGTGGGGATACCGACAGGGACAATGAAAAACTGTTTTTT
cdr3_aa: CASGDTDRDNEKLFF

d_call: NA
clone_size: NA
j_call: TRBJ2-6
v_call: TRBV5-1
cdr3_nt: TGCGCCAGCAGCCCCAACCTGGAGCGGGACAGGCCAAGCTCTGGGGCCAACGTCCTGACTTTC
cdr3_aa: CASSPNLERDRPSSGANVLTF

d_call: NA
clone_size: NA
j_call: TRBJ2-7
v_call: TRBV11-2
cdr3_nt: TGTGCCAGCAGCCGGACGGCCGAAAGAGGGGAGCAGTACTTC
cdr3_aa: CASSRTAERGEQYF

d_call: NA
clone_size: NA
j_call: TRBJ1-2
v_call: TRBV30
cdr3_nt: TGTGCCTGGACCCCAATGTGGCAAGAGGACTATGGCTACACCTTC
cdr3_aa: CAWTPMWQEDYGYTF

d_call: TRBD1
clone_size: NA
j_call: TRBJ1-4
v_call: TRBV11-2
cdr3_nt: TGTGCCAGCAGCTTTACAGGGGGCTGGGAAAAACTGTTTTTT
cdr3_aa: CASSFTGGWEKLFF

d_call: NA
clone_size: NA
j_call: TRBJ1-5
v_call: TRBV6-4
cdr3_nt: TGTGCTAAGCGGTTCGCCTCGGATCAGCCCCAGCATTTT
cdr3_aa: CAKRFASDQPQHF

d_call: NA
clone_size: NA
j_call: TRBJ1-4
v_call: TRBV2
cdr3_nt: TGTGCCAGCACCCTTAGGGGTGATAATGAAAAACTGTTTTTT
cdr3_aa: CASTLRGDNEKLFF

d_call: NA
clone_size: NA
j_call: TRBJ2-4
v_call: TRBV4-3
cdr3_nt: TGCGCCAGCAGCCAACCAAGAGGACACTCAAAAAACATTCAGTACTTC
cdr3_aa: CASSQPRGHSKNIQYF

d_call: TRBD1
clone_size: NA
j_call: TRBJ1-6
v_call: TRBV10-3
cdr3_nt: TGTGCCATCAGCGGGACAGGGGGCGTCTCACCCCTCCACTTT
cdr3_aa: CAISGTGGVSPLHF

d_call: TRBD1
clone_size: NA
j_call: TRBJ2-2
v_call: TRBV12-3/TRBV12-4
cdr3_nt: TGTGCCAGCAGGGGACAGTACACCGGGGAGCTGTTTTTT
cdr3_aa: CASRGQYTGELFF

d_call: NA
clone_size: NA
j_call: TRBJ2-2
v_call: TRBV14
cdr3_nt: TGTGCCAGCAGCCCCCTCGCCGGGGGGCCGGTTGGGGAGCTGTTTTTT
cdr3_aa: CASSPLAGGPVGELFF

d_call: TRBD2
clone_size: NA
j_call: TRBJ2-3
v_call: TRBV13
cdr3_nt: TGTGCCAGCAGCTCTCGACTAGCGGGGGATACGCAGTATTTT
cdr3_aa: CASSSRLAGDTQYF

d_call: TRBD2
clone_size: once
j_call: TRBJ2-5
v_call: TRBV2
cdr3_nt: TGTGCCGGGGGAAGGAGCGGGGCACCAGGGGAGACCCAGTACTTC
cdr3_aa: CAGGRSGAPGETQYF